These 28 T cell receptor beta chains share one sample of origin, sequenced in a study of blood T cell repertoires in COVID-19. The method was immunoSEQ multiplex PCR; TCRdb's version includes in-frame clones alone and lacks a portion of them. There are about 150,000 clones in the sample; 87% occur only once, and around 5% lies in the top ten. The sample taken for sequencing was peripheral blood. The source is a human donor in a cohort sampled during active COVID-19.

V is TRBV15 and J is TRBJ2-3, with TRBD2 identical over 11 bases. Germline V gives CDR1 LNHNV, CDR2 YYDKDF (reference sequence). After removal of 0 bases from V and 4 bases from J, the junction contained 9 bases not matched to a gene. The CDR3 is made up of 18 amino acids. The DNA for the CDR3 is TGTGCCACCAGCAGAGACCCGACTAGCGGGGTGGTGGCAGATACGCAGTATTTT. Its protein is CATSRDPTSGVVADTQYF.

This clone was counted a few times. V and J are TRBV25-1 and TRBJ2-2; 10 nucleotides line up with TRBD2. Germline assignment: CDR1 MGHDK and CDR2 SYGVNS. The ends lost 2 bases at V and 8 bases at J; junction bases unmatched: 11. There are 17 residues in the CDR3. CDR3 coding DNA: TGTGCCAGCAGTGAACCCAGCGGGGGGGCGCAGGCTGGGGAGCTGTTTTTT. It translates to CASSEPSGGAQAGELFF.

This clone has a single count. This chain connects TRBV7-9 to TRBJ2-3, with 9 positions matching TRBD2. There are 15 residues in the CDR3. Germline CDR1 SEHNR, CDR2 FQNEAQ (reference sequence). Trimming removed 4 bases from V and 2 bases from J; junction bases left unmatched: 4. CDR3 amino acids: CASSSSGRFTDTQYF. DNA for the CDR3: TGTGCCAGCAGCTCGAGCGGGAGGTTCACAGATACGCAGTATTTT.

The chain couples TRBV19 to TRBJ1-5, with D possibly matching TRBD1 (6 bases). Germline CDR1 is LNHDA and CDR2 is SQIVND (reference sequence). V was clipped by 8 bases and J by 5 bases, with 22 bases between them. The length of the CDR3 is 16 residues. The CDR3 DNA is TGTGCCAGTCAAGCTTTCAGGCAGGGGAAAGATCAGCCCCAGCATTTT. Encoded protein: CASQAFRQGKDQPQHF.

The chain employs TRBV4-1 and TRBJ1-4; D gene unclear. Trimming removed 1 base at V and 5 bases at J, with 8 bases between. CDR1 and CDR2 (germline): MGHRA, YSYEKL. The CDR3 totals 14 residues. CDR3 residues: CASSQGGGNEKLFF. In DNA, the CDR3 is TGCGCCAGCAGCCAAGGAGGCGGGAATGAAAAACTGTTTTTT.

The V and J genes are TRBV25-1 and TRBJ2-7; D not resolved. Germline lookup yields CDR1 MGHDK and CDR2 SYGVNS. The CDR3 runs 11 residues. V shed 0 bases and J shed 5 bases, with 2 bases lying between them. CDR3 in amino acids: CASSEYDEQYF. The CDR3, as DNA: TGTGCCAGCAGTGAATACGACGAGCAGTACTTC.

This chain uses TRBV5-1 with TRBJ1-2, with D possibly being TRBD1 (5 bases). Germline V CDR1 and CDR2: SGHRS, YFSETQ. Between the trimmed V and J ends, which lost 4 bases and 2 bases, there was a span of 15 bases. The CDR3 covers 15 residues. The CDR3 DNA reads TGCGCCAGCAGCCCGGTGGGGGGGGAAAACTATGGCTACACCTTC. Protein sequence: CASSPVGGENYGYTF. Complete variable domain (other parts from reference TRBV5-1 and TRBJ1-2): KAGVTQTPRYLIKTRGQQVTLSCSPISGHRSVSWYQQTPGQGLQFLFEYFSETQRNKGNFPGRFSGRQFSNSRSEMNVSTLELGDSALYLCASSPVGGENYGYTFGSGTRLTVV.

The chain combines TRBV19 with TRBJ2-7, with 7 bases matching TRBD1. With 6 bases clipped from V and 0 bases from J, the junction kept 8 bases outside the gene matches. The CDR3 length is 15 residues. Germline V gene data show CDR1 as LNHDA and CDR2 as SQIVND (reference sequence). CDR3 region: CASRTSGTASYEQYF. The CDR3 DNA follows: TGTGCCAGTAGGACCTCCGGGACAGCCTCCTACGAGCAGTACTTC.

This chain joins TRBV27 and TRBJ2-6; D gene unclear. The CDR3 runs 17 residues. V was shortened by 4 bases and J by 0 bases, with 13 bases between the two germline ends. Per germline, CDR1 MNHEY and CDR2 SMNVEV (reference sequence). The CDR3 region has the DNA TGTGCCAGCAGTTCCCTAACGAGTTCCTCTGGGGCCAACGTCCTGACTTTC. The encoded protein is CASSSLTSSSGANVLTF.

The table lists this clone with a few counts. The rearrangement joins TRBV5-4 to TRBJ2-7, with 7 bases identical to TRBD1. There are 15 residues in the CDR3. J was trimmed by 0 bases and V by 3 bases; bases with no gene match: 6. CDR1 is SGHNT, CDR2 YYREEE, per germline (reference sequence). This chain's CDR3 is CASSSTGTDSYEQYF. The CDR3 DNA follows: TGTGCCAGCAGCTCAACCGGGACAGACTCCTACGAGCAGTACTTC.

This clone appeared a single time. The chain carries TRBV2 and TRBJ2-7, with a tentative D call TRBD1 (6 bases). Trimming stripped 1 base from V and 0 bases from J, with 7 bases between. The CDR3 has 14 amino acids. The germline CDR1 and CDR2 sequences are SNHLY and FYNNEI. In nucleotides, the CDR3 is TGTGCCAGCAGTGAAGACAGGGACTCCTACGAGCAGTACTTC. Translated: CASSEDRDSYEQYF.

The chain combines TRBV10-1 with TRBJ1-2, with 7 nucleotides matching TRBD1. V dropped 6 bases and J dropped 5; count of bases not matched to a gene: 9. The length of the CDR3 is 14 residues. CDR1 and CDR2 from the germline V gene are WNHNN and SYGVQD (reference sequence). CDR3 DNA sequence: TGCGCCAGCAGCAGTATACACAGGGGATATGGCTACACCTTC. It codes for CASSSIHRGYGYTF.

This chain connects TRBV28 to TRBJ2-3; 7 bases fit TRBD2. V lost 3 bases to trimming and J lost 4 bases; unmatched junction nucleotides: 7. The germline V gene encodes CDR1 MDHEN and CDR2 SYDVKM. CDR3 length: 15 residues. The CDR3 region is CASSLASGGADTQYF. Written as DNA, the CDR3 is TGTGCCAGCAGTTTGGCTAGCGGTGGGGCAGATACGCAGTATTTT.

This chain links TRBV4-3 with TRBJ2-5; D perhaps matches TRBD1 (5 bases). The CDR3 is 15 amino acids. Trimming removed 2 bases from V and 4 bases from J, with 14 bases in between. Germline CDR1 LGHNA, CDR2 YSLEER. The CDR3 nucleotides are TGCGCCAGCAGCCAAACAGGAACCCACGGAGAGACCCAGTACTTC. Translating gives CASSQTGTHGETQYF.

The chain couples TRBV27 to TRBJ1-2; 12 positions agree with TRBD1. This CDR3 region has 17 residues. CDR1 and CDR2 from the germline V gene are MNHEY and SMNVEV (reference sequence). With V trimmed by 2 bases and J by 7 bases, 11 bases remained unmatched. CDR3 in DNA: TGTGCCAGCAGTTTAATCCCCCCGGGACAGGGGGCAGTTGGCTACACCTTC. This sequence encodes CASSLIPPGQGAVGYTF.

The V call is TRBV19, the J call TRBJ2-7, with 7 positions matching TRBD2. V lost 5 bases, J lost 0 bases, and 4 bases stayed unmatched. The CDR3 is 14 residues long. Germline CDR1 LNHDA, CDR2 SQIVND (reference sequence). The CDR3 region has the DNA TGTGCCAGTAGTGTAGGACTAGACTCCTACGAGCAGTACTTC. This encodes CASSVGLDSYEQYF.

The V call is TRBV6-5, the J call TRBJ2-7; the match to TRBD2 covers 8 bases. CDR3 length: 15 amino acids. Trimming cost V 5 bases and J 2 bases; bases outside gene matches: 8. In germline, CDR1 is MNHEY, CDR2 SVGAGI. This CDR3 reads CASSPLGGRPYEQYF. DNA of the CDR3: TGTGCCAGCAGTCCTCTAGGCGGGAGGCCCTACGAGCAGTACTTC.

This clone was counted a single time. The V gene is TRBV10-3, the J gene TRBJ1-1; 10 bases are shared with TRBD1. The germline CDR1 and CDR2 sequences are ENHRY and SYGVKD. Trimming removed 0 bases from V and 4 bases from J; junction bases left unmatched: 8. The CDR3 has 17 amino acids. CDR3 DNA sequence: TGTGCCATCAGTGAGTCGGGGGACAGGGGATTGACCACTGAAGCTTTCTTT. It yields the protein CAISESGDRGLTTEAFF.

This clone was recorded once. This chain uses TRBV24-1 with TRBJ2-6; 11 nucleotides match TRBD2. Unmatched junction bases numbered 8, after V lost 9 bases and J lost 2 bases. The CDR3 spans 17 residues. Per the germline V gene, CDR1 is KGHDR and CDR2 is SFDVKD. CDR3 sequence (DNA): TGTGCCACCGGGCGGGGACTAGCGGAGACTGGGGCCAACGTCCTGACTTTC. This gives the protein CATGRGLAETGANVLTF.

The chain recombines TRBV29-1 with TRBJ2-3, with D perhaps matching TRBD2 (7 bases). Deletions cut 7 bases from V and 2 bases from J, with 16 bases between. This CDR3 is built from 14 residues. CDR1 SQVTM and CDR2 ANQGSEA come from the germline V gene. CDR3 in DNA: TGCAGCGCAAAAGGGGGGGGGCCCACAGATACGCAGTATTTT. This sequence encodes CSAKGGGPTDTQYF.

This chain connects TRBV20-1 to TRBJ2-7, with 9 bases aligning to TRBD1. Per germline, CDR1 DFQATT and CDR2 SNEGSKA (reference sequence). The CDR3 loop spans 13 amino acids. Trimming cost V 3 bases and J 3 bases; bases outside gene matches: 3. The CDR3 protein is CSASEGQGYEQYF. In nucleotides, the CDR3 is TGCAGTGCTAGTGAGGGACAGGGCTACGAGCAGTACTTC.

V is TRBV6-5 and J is TRBJ1-1; D uncertain. This CDR3 has 14 amino acids. Germline-derived CDR1 and CDR2 are MNHEY and SVGAGI. The V end lost 0 bases, the J end lost 1 base, and 6 bases lay between the germline ends. The CDR3 nucleotides are TGTGCCAGCAGTTACTCAAGACAGAACACTGAAGCTTTCTTT. Translated: CASSYSRQNTEAFF.

The V call is TRBV4-3, the J call TRBJ2-2; D perhaps matches TRBD2 (5 bases). The germline V gene encodes CDR1 LGHNA and CDR2 YSLEER. There are 17 residues in the CDR3. V lost 1 base, J lost 4 bases, and 16 bases lay in between. CDR3 coding DNA: TGCGCCAGCAGCCAAGGCGTGGGGAGAGGAGTCACCGGGGAGCTGTTTTTT. Amino acids: CASSQGVGRGVTGELFF.

This chain connects TRBV6-6 to TRBJ1-2, with TRBD1 matching 10 bases. Trimming removed 2 bases from V and 4 bases from J; junction bases left unmatched: 4. This CDR3 spans 15 amino acids. Per the germline V gene, CDR1 is MNHNY and CDR2 is SVGAGI (reference sequence). The CDR3 sequence is CASSYEGTGVYGYTF. The CDR3 region has the DNA TGTGCCAGCAGTTACGAAGGGACAGGGGTCTATGGCTACACCTTC.

V is TRBV12-3 or TRBV12-4 and J is TRBJ2-2; D is undetermined. V was pared by 3 bases and J by 5 bases, with 7 bases between. There are 13 residues in the CDR3. The CDR3 sequence is CASSFSSTGELFF. In DNA form, the CDR3 reads TGTGCCAGCAGTTTTAGTTCTACCGGGGAGCTGTTTTTT.

This chain uses TRBV27 with TRBJ2-5, with 9 bases fitting TRBD2. CDR1 MNHEY and CDR2 SMNVEV come from the germline V gene (reference sequence). This CDR3 is 15 amino acids long. The V segment lost 2 bases and the J segment 4 bases; nucleotides outside the gene matches: 5. The CDR3 sequence is CASSLGGGATETQYF. CDR3 nucleotide sequence: TGTGCCAGCAGTTTAGGCGGGGGGGCCACAGAGACCCAGTACTTC.

The chain is built from TRBV28 and TRBJ1-4; 9 bases are a match to TRBD1. Germline CDR1 MDHEN, CDR2 SYDVKM. CDR3 length equals 14 residues. The ends lost 2 bases at V and 8 bases at J; junction bases unmatched: 3. The CDR3 sequence is CASSLRQGGEKLFF. The CDR3 nucleotides are TGTGCCAGCAGTTTAAGACAGGGGGGAGAAAAACTGTTTTTT.

The chain joins TRBV13 to TRBJ1-4; D uncertain. Germline V CDR1 and CDR2: PRHDT, FYEKMQ (reference sequence). Trimming shortened V by 0 bases and J by 4 bases, and 3 bases separated the two germline ends. CDR3 size: 13 residues. CDR3 coding DNA: TGTGCCAGCAGCTTAGGGAGTAATGAAAAACTGTTTTTT. Protein: CASSLGSNEKLFF.